The 31 T cell receptor beta chains below were found in one sample sequenced in a study of cytomegalovirus exposure and HLA in healthy donors. The assay was immunoSEQ multiplex PCR, and TCRdb's table has in-frame clones only and misses some. This sample carries roughly 130,000 clones, about 87% of them seen once, and the ten largest clones take about 6.7%. Source material: PBMCs. The receptors shown here come from a woman aged 30 to 39 in good health and CMV-seropositive.

J is TRBJ2-1 and V is TRBV4-1, with a tentative D call TRBD1 (7 bases). Germline-derived CDR1 and CDR2 are MGHRA and YSYEKL. The CDR3 runs 14 residues. Trimming pared 7 bases from V and 4 bases from J, leaving 14 bases between. For the CDR3, the DNA is TGCGCCAGCAACGAGGAGGGACAGTACAATGAGCAGTTCTTC. Translated: CASNEEGQYNEQFF.

In this sample, this clone turned up once. This sequence joins TRBV27 and TRBJ2-5; 13 positions agree with TRBD2. There are 15 residues in the CDR3. V lost 6 bases to trimming and J lost 10 bases; unmatched junction nucleotides: 11. CDR1 is MNHEY, CDR2 SMNVEV, per germline (reference sequence). In nucleotides, the CDR3 is TGTGCCAGCAGCACTAGCGGGGGGGCTTCGGGGAACCAGTACTTC. Amino acid sequence: CASSTSGGASGNQYF.

The chain is built from TRBV28 and TRBJ2-2; tentatively, D is TRBD1 (6 bases). Germline CDR1 reads MDHEN; CDR2 reads SYDVKM. V gave up 6 bases and J gave up 0 bases, with 8 bases separating them. The CDR3 extends over 14 amino acids. The CDR3 DNA is TGTGCCAGCAGGCGACAGGCGAACACCGGGGAGCTGTTTTTT. It translates to CASRRQANTGELFF. The full variable domain, in which reference TRBV28 and TRBJ2-2 provide the parts outside the CDR3, is DVKVTQSSRYLVKRTGEKVFLECVQDMDHENMFWYRQDPGLGLRLIYFSYDVKMKEKGDIPEGYSVSREKKERFSLILESASTNQTSMYLCASRRQANTGELFFGEGSRLTVL.

This chain uses TRBV28 with TRBJ1-2; a weak D match, TRBD1 (5 bases). The V gene's germline CDR1 is MDHEN and CDR2 SYDVKM. V dropped 2 bases and J dropped 3 bases, with 10 bases sitting between them. The CDR3 extends over 14 amino acids. CDR3 coding DNA: TGTGCCAGCAGTTTAGCGGGGGGAGACTATGGCTACACCTTC. Encoded protein: CASSLAGGDYGYTF.

The CDR3 DNA reads TGTGCCAGCAGCGCCACAACGCCCGAGCAGTACTTC. Its protein product is CASSATTPEQYF. The V call is TRBV2, the J call TRBJ2-7; no clear D. With 6 bases removed from V and 6 bases from J, the gap between germline ends came to 12 bases. This CDR3 region has 12 residues. Germline V CDR1 and CDR2: SNHLY, FYNNEI. Full variable domain (outside the CDR3, taken from reference TRBV2 and TRBJ2-7): EPEVTQTPSHQVTQMGQEVILRCVPISNHLYFYWYRQILGQKVEFLVSFYNNEISEKSEIFDDQFSVERPDGSNFTLKIRSTKLEDSAMYFCASSATTPEQYFGPGTRLTVT.

J is TRBJ2-1 and V is TRBV28; no reliable D call. V was trimmed by 8 bases and J by 8 bases, leaving 7 bases between them. Per germline, CDR1 MDHEN and CDR2 SYDVKM. This CDR3 comprises 10 residues. The CDR3 here is CASGPHEQFF. CDR3 nucleotide sequence: TGTGCCAGCGGCCCACATGAGCAGTTCTTC.

This sequence joins TRBV6-1 and TRBJ1-2, with D perhaps TRBD1 (5 bases). CDR1 is MNHNS and CDR2 is SASEGT in the germline V gene. The CDR3 covers 16 residues. V was clipped by 4 bases and J by 0 bases, with 15 bases between them. The CDR3 DNA is TGTGCCAGCAGTGCCACTCTCATGACAGCTAACTATGGCTACACCTTC. It is translated as CASSATLMTANYGYTF.

The chain couples TRBV2 to TRBJ2-2; 8 nucleotides line up with TRBD1. CDR1 is SNHLY and CDR2 is FYNNEI in the germline V gene. The trim removed 7 bases at V and 6 bases at J, leaving 4 bases unmatched. There are 13 residues in the CDR3. The CDR3 sequence is CASKQGEAGELFF. As DNA, the CDR3 is TGTGCCAGCAAACAGGGGGAGGCCGGGGAGCTGTTTTTT.

The rearrangement joins TRBV27 to TRBJ1-1, with D perhaps matching TRBD1 (6 bases). V was pared by 0 bases and J by 2 bases, with 13 bases between. Per germline, CDR1 MNHEY and CDR2 SMNVEV (reference sequence). The CDR3 runs 16 residues. This CDR3 reads CASSLSLPTGNTEAFF. CDR3 in DNA: TGTGCCAGCAGTTTATCGCTACCGACAGGCAACACTGAAGCTTTCTTT.

A single count supports this clone. This chain uses TRBV5-4 with TRBJ2-3; 12 nucleotides match TRBD2. The CDR3 spans 18 residues. J lost 4 bases, V lost 3 bases, and 12 bases had no gene match. From germline, CDR1 is SGHNT and CDR2 YYREEE (reference sequence). The CDR3 here is CASSWFAGTSGSPDTQYF. For the CDR3, the DNA is TGTGCCAGCAGCTGGTTCGCCGGGACTAGCGGGTCCCCAGATACGCAGTATTTT.

J is TRBJ2-7 and V is TRBV4-2, with D tentatively TRBD1 (5 bases). The V end lost 0 bases, the J end lost 2 bases, and 11 bases lay between the germline ends. The length of the CDR3 is 15 residues. The V gene's germline CDR1 is LGHNA and CDR2 YNFKEQ. The CDR3 coding sequence is TGTGCCAGCAGCCAAGATGGGCAGGGTCCCTACGAGCAGTACTTC. This encodes CASSQDGQGPYEQYF.

For the CDR3, the DNA is TGTGCCAGCAGCCAAGATCTTTCCACAGATACGCAGTATTTT. Its translation: CASSQDLSTDTQYF. The genes are TRBV4-2 and TRBJ2-3; D gene uncertain. The CDR3 extends over 14 amino acids. Germline-derived CDR1 and CDR2 are LGHNA and YNFKEQ. Trimming left V 0 bases short and J 2 bases short, with 6 bases between.

This clone was found once. The chain links TRBV11-2 to TRBJ2-5; D gene ambiguous. Per the germline V gene, CDR1 is SGHAT and CDR2 is FQNNGV. The CDR3 runs to 12 residues. V shed 0 bases and J shed 5 bases, with 4 bases lying between them. Written as DNA, the CDR3 is TGTGCCAGCAGCTTAGACGTCGAGACCCAGTACTTC. Translated, it gives CASSLDVETQYF.

CDR3 DNA: TGCGCCAGCAGCTTGATCCCCACGACTTCTGGGGCCAACGTCCTGACTTTC. The encoded protein is CASSLIPTTSGANVLTF. The J gene is TRBJ2-6, the V gene TRBV5-1; D call uncertain. V lost 1 base and J lost 1, with 12 bases in between. CDR1 and CDR2 from the germline V gene are SGHRS and YFSETQ. The CDR3 runs 17 residues.

The J gene is TRBJ2-5, the V gene TRBV4-1; D is perhaps TRBD1 (6 bases). This CDR3 contains 15 residues. Trimming removed 4 bases from V and 5 bases from J, with 17 bases in between. From germline, CDR1 is MGHRA and CDR2 YSYEKL. The CDR3 DNA sequence: TGCGCCAGCAGCCCTGGAGGTACAGGGATGGAGACCCAGTACTTC. The encoded protein is CASSPGGTGMETQYF.

V gene TRBV2 combines with J gene TRBJ2-7; 9 bases line up with TRBD2. The CDR3 contains 16 residues. In germline, CDR1 is SNHLY, CDR2 FYNNEI. V shed 3 bases, J shed 5 bases, and the junction held 11 bases outside the gene matches. CDR3 nucleotides: TGTGCCAGCAGTGATTTAGCGGGAGTGGGCTTTCACGAGCAGTACTTC. Protein: CASSDLAGVGFHEQYF.

The chain has TRBV11-2 and TRBJ1-1; TRBD1 aligns across 9 bases. J gave up 1 base and V 6 bases, and 9 bases lay outside the gene matches. Germline V gene sequence: CDR1 SGHAT, CDR2 FQNNGV. The CDR3 runs to 16 residues. As DNA, the CDR3 is TGTGCCAGCAGTGTCACAGGGGGCGCAGGGAACACTGAAGCTTTCTTT. The encoded protein is CASSVTGGAGNTEAFF.

This rearrangement joins TRBV18 to TRBJ2-2; D unresolved. Trimming removed 3 bases at V and 3 bases at J, with 17 bases between. The germline V gene encodes CDR1 KGHSH and CDR2 LQKENI. The CDR3 covers 17 residues. The CDR3 DNA reads as TGTGCCAGCTCACCGATGGCGGCATGGGTCGACACCGGGGAGCTGTTTTTT. Its translation is CASSPMAAWVDTGELFF.

V is TRBV7-9 and J is TRBJ1-1; possibly TRBD1 for D (6 bases). The V gene's germline CDR1 is SEHNR and CDR2 FQNEAQ (reference sequence). The CDR3 consists of 15 residues. V dropped 5 bases and J dropped 3 bases, with 16 bases sitting between them. The CDR3 region has the DNA TGTGCCAGCAGCCCTTCGACAGGCTCGTACACTGAAGCTTTCTTT. Translation gives CASSPSTGSYTEAFF.

The chain uses TRBV18 and TRBJ1-3; the D gene is possibly TRBD1 (5 bases). The germline V gene has CDR1 KGHSH and CDR2 LQKENI. The V end lost 1 base, the J end lost 7 bases, and 11 bases lay between the germline ends. The CDR3 loop spans 14 amino acids. CDR3: CASSPQRGLNTIYF. The DNA for the CDR3 is TGTGCCAGCTCACCACAAAGGGGCTTGAACACCATATATTTT.

The chain recombines TRBV20-1 with TRBJ1-5; D uncertain. The CDR3 consists of 10 residues. CDR1 DFQATT and CDR2 SNEGSKA come from the germline V gene (reference sequence). Between the trimmed V and J ends, which lost 6 bases and 5 bases, there was a span of 5 bases. CDR3 amino acids: CSAGDQPQHF. For the CDR3, the DNA is TGCAGTGCCGGGGATCAGCCCCAGCATTTT.

Note on this clone: The sample holds other DNA sequences that translate to the same CDR3. The V gene is TRBV5-1, the J gene TRBJ1-3; weak D call: TRBD1 (5 bases). CDR3 length: 14 amino acids. Per germline, CDR1 SGHRS and CDR2 YFSETQ. V shed 4 bases and J shed 4 bases, with 12 bases lying between them. CDR3 sequence reads: CASSRQGSGNTIYF. CDR3 bases: TGCGCCAGCAGCCGCCAGGGTTCCGGAAACACCATATATTTT.

This rearrangement joins TRBV29-1 to TRBJ2-1; 8 nucleotides match TRBD2. The CDR3 runs to 12 residues. Germline-derived CDR1 and CDR2 are SQVTM and ANQGSEA. V lost 8 bases, J lost 4 bases, and 4 bases stayed unmatched. CDR3 sequence: CSTGTSYNEQFF. The DNA of the CDR3 is TGCAGCACTGGGACTAGTTACAATGAGCAGTTCTTC.

This clone was observed once. V usage is TRBV28 and J usage is TRBJ2-7, with 9 bases aligning to TRBD1. The CDR3 is made up of 13 amino acids. The V segment lost 5 bases and the J segment 5 bases; nucleotides outside the gene matches: 4. Germline V lookup: CDR1 MDHEN, CDR2 SYDVKM. CDR3 bases: TGTGCCAGCAGTCGGGACAGGGTAAACGAGCAGTACTTC. Translating it yields CASSRDRVNEQYF.

The chain employs TRBV6-6 and TRBJ1-2; 8 positions agree with TRBD1. J was trimmed by 6 bases and V by 1 base; bases with no gene match: 4. The CDR3 length is 14 residues. The germline gives CDR1 MNHNY, CDR2 SVGAGI (reference sequence). CDR3 loop: CASSYYDRGDGYTF. The CDR3 nucleotides read TGTGCCAGCAGTTACTACGACAGGGGAGATGGCTACACCTTC.

The chain links TRBV5-1 to TRBJ2-3; TRBD2 matches 11 bases. V was clipped by 2 bases and J by 6 bases; unmatched bases: 2. CDR3 size: 14 residues. The germline V gene has CDR1 SGHRS and CDR2 YFSETQ. DNA for the CDR3: TGCGCCAGCAGCTTAATAGCGGGAGGGGATACGCAGTATTTT. It is translated as CASSLIAGGDTQYF.

The chain is built from TRBV9 and TRBJ1-5; D gene unclear. From germline, CDR1 is SGDLS and CDR2 YYNGEE. Trimming left V 4 bases short and J 7 bases short, with 15 bases between. The CDR3 is 14 residues long. The CDR3 here is CASSQTLSIQPQHF. CDR3 sequence (DNA): TGTGCCAGCAGCCAAACGTTGAGCATCCAGCCCCAGCATTTT.

This chain joins TRBV6-4 and TRBJ2-6; D is unresolved. V lost 4 bases and J lost 2, with 6 bases in between. Germline lookup yields CDR1 MRHNA and CDR2 SNTAGT. The CDR3 runs to 14 residues. As DNA, the CDR3 is TGTGCCAGCAGTGGTGCGGCTGGGGCCAACGTCCTGACTTTC. This translates into CASSGAAGANVLTF.

The chain couples TRBV1 to TRBJ2-7; the table's D gene call, TRBD1, was not cross checked with the DNA. TRBV1 is a pseudogene. The CDR3 loop spans 15 amino acids. CDR3 DNA: TGCACCAGCAGCCAAGACAGGGGGCTAACTAACGAGCAGTACTTC. This translates into CTSSQDRGLTNEQYF.

The gene calls are TRBV19 and TRBJ1-5, with a possible D match to TRBD1 (5 bases). The germline CDR1 and CDR2 sequences are LNHDA and SQIVND (reference sequence). V lost 8 bases, J lost 5 bases, and 19 bases lay in between. CDR3 size: 15 residues. The CDR3 loop reads CASGARGGEDQPQHF. The CDR3 DNA follows: TGTGCCAGTGGCGCCCGGGGAGGGGAGGATCAGCCCCAGCATTTT.

This clone was counted once. The V call is TRBV5-1, the J call TRBJ2-7; the D gene is possibly TRBD2 (5 bases). The CDR3 spans 15 residues. The germline V gene encodes CDR1 SGHRS and CDR2 YFSETQ. V was clipped by 4 bases and J by 4 bases, with 18 bases between them. In nucleotides, the CDR3 is TGCGCCAGCAGCGGGGAACTAGGCCCCTCTTACGAGCAGTACTTC. Translated, it gives CASSGELGPSYEQYF.